Below are 28 T cell receptor beta chains sequenced from a single sample in a study of T cell responses to AZD1222 COVID-19 vaccine. Clones were sequenced by immunoSEQ multiplex PCR, and TCRdb holds only the in-frame ones, with some missing. The sample has 100,000 to 150,000 clones, roughly 93% seen once; the top ten hold roughly 0.98%. The sample here was peripheral blood, taken 28 days after the second AZD1222 dose. These receptors were obtained from an adult who received the AZD1222 COVID-19 vaccine.

This chain uses TRBV14 with TRBJ1-5; 7 bases agree with TRBD1. This CDR3 is built from 16 residues. V was pared by 5 bases and J by 3 bases, with 10 bases of the junction left unmatched. The germline gives CDR1 SGHDN, CDR2 FVKESK. CDR3 amino acids: CASSVPGQVSNQPQHF. The CDR3 DNA reads TGTGCCAGCAGCGTTCCAGGACAGGTTTCCAATCAGCCCCAGCATTTT.

V gene TRBV6-5 combines with J gene TRBJ2-7; maybe TRBD1 (6 bases). CDR1 is MNHEY, CDR2 SVGAGI, per germline. V lost 6 bases to trimming and J lost 4 bases, with 19 bases between them. This CDR3 region has 15 residues. CDR3 DNA sequence: TGTGCCAGCAGGGACAGACCGGGGTCACAATACGAGCAGTACTTC. This sequence encodes CASRDRPGSQYEQYF.

The V call is TRBV14, the J call TRBJ1-4; D is ambiguous. V gave up 4 bases and J gave up 0 bases, with 12 bases separating them. CDR1 is SGHDN, CDR2 FVKESK, per germline. This CDR3 region has 16 residues. In DNA form, the CDR3 reads TGTGCCAGCAGCCTCATATCCTTTGCAACTAATGAAAAACTGTTTTTT. This encodes CASSLISFATNEKLFF.

This clone was detected a few times. V usage is TRBV7-9 and J usage is TRBJ1-2; possible D gene TRBD1, 5 bases. V dropped 1 base and J dropped 2 bases, with 8 bases sitting between them. Germline V CDR1 and CDR2: SEHNR, FQNEAQ (reference sequence). This CDR3 contains 14 residues. The CDR3 here is CASSLGPGNYGYTF. Written as DNA, the CDR3 is TGTGCCAGCAGCTTAGGTCCAGGGAACTATGGCTACACCTTC.

V usage is TRBV29-1 and J usage is TRBJ1-2; 8 positions match TRBD1. Germline loops: CDR1 SQVTM, CDR2 ANQGSEA. The length of the CDR3 is 14 residues. J gave up 7 bases and V 7 bases, and 14 bases lay outside the gene matches. Written as DNA, the CDR3 is TGCAGCGGAGGAAAGGCAGGGGGCGAAGGTGGCTACACCTTC. Translation: CSGGKAGGEGGYTF.

The chain couples TRBV5-1 to TRBJ1-2; 10 bases line up with TRBD1. The germline gives CDR1 SGHRS, CDR2 YFSETQ. The CDR3 spans 18 residues. Germline trimming cut 4 bases from V and 2 bases from J; bases unmatched to any gene: 14. This CDR3 reads CASSLLAGTGARNYGYTF. For the CDR3, the DNA is TGCGCCAGCAGCCTACTAGCCGGGACAGGGGCCCGGAACTATGGCTACACCTTC.

CDR3 in DNA: TGTGCCATCAGTGAGTATATGAGGGCTTTCTTT. This sequence encodes CAISEYMRAFF. The chain carries TRBV10-3 and TRBJ1-1; D is ambiguous. Germline V gene data show CDR1 as ENHRY and CDR2 as SYGVKD. The CDR3 length is 11 residues. Trimming cost V 1 base and J 11 bases, with 8 bases left between them.

The chain couples TRBV19 to TRBJ1-6, with D uncertain. Germline-derived CDR1 and CDR2 are LNHDA and SQIVND (reference sequence). The CDR3 runs to 15 residues. Trimming cost V 6 bases and J 0 bases, with 9 bases left between them. CDR3 in amino acids: CASSPRGSYNSPLHF. The CDR3 region has the DNA TGTGCCAGTAGCCCCCGGGGCTCCTATAATTCACCCCTCCACTTT.

J is TRBJ2-1 and V is TRBV7-9; D is possibly TRBD2 (5 bases). Trimming pared 5 bases from V and 0 bases from J, leaving 11 bases between. The CDR3 spans 15 residues. Germline values: CDR1 SEHNR, CDR2 FQNEAQ (reference sequence). The CDR3 nucleotides are TGTGCCAGCAGCCCAAGAGCGGTCTCCTACAATGAGCAGTTCTTC. This sequence encodes CASSPRAVSYNEQFF.

The V call is TRBV2, the J call TRBJ1-4; D call uncertain. Between the trimmed V and J ends, which lost 4 bases and 7 bases, there was a span of 16 bases. CDR1 is SNHLY and CDR2 is FYNNEI in the germline V gene. This CDR3 spans 15 amino acids. The chain's CDR3 is CASSVIPGLGEKLFF. The CDR3 DNA reads as TGTGCCAGCAGTGTAATACCCGGCCTGGGTGAAAAACTGTTTTTT.

This clone came up once. The chain uses TRBV10-3 and TRBJ1-2; TRBD1 matches 10 bases. V lost 4 bases to trimming and J lost 3 bases; unmatched junction nucleotides: 8. In germline, CDR1 is ENHRY, CDR2 SYGVKD. The CDR3 sequence is 16 residues long. CDR3 region: CAISGFDRGPDYGYTF. The DNA of the CDR3 is TGTGCCATCAGTGGGTTCGACAGGGGGCCGGACTATGGCTACACCTTC.

This sequence joins TRBV30 and TRBJ2-2; D is possibly TRBD1 or TRBD2 (5 bases each). The CDR3 extends over 14 amino acids. Germline V lookup: CDR1 GTSNPN, CDR2 SVGIG (reference sequence). Trimming removed 1 base from V and 4 bases from J, with 10 bases in between. As DNA, the CDR3 is TGTGCCTGGAGTGCCCAGGGACCCACCGGGGAGCTGTTTTTT. Its translation is CAWSAQGPTGELFF. Full variable domain (remainder filled in from reference TRBV30 and TRBJ2-2): SQTIHQWPATLVQPVGSPLSLECTVEGTSNPNLYWYRQAAGRGLQLLFYSVGIGQISSEVPQNLSASRPQDRQFILSSKKLLLSDSGFYLCAWSAQGPTGELFFGEGSRLTVL.

The chain couples TRBV5-1 to TRBJ2-1; no definite D call. Germline V lookup: CDR1 SGHRS, CDR2 YFSETQ. The V gene lost 0 bases and the J gene lost 1 base, with 8 bases spanning the gap. The CDR3 has 15 residues. The CDR3 DNA follows: TGCGCCAGCAGCTTGGCACCGATATCCTACAATGAGCAGTTCTTC. Its translation: CASSLAPISYNEQFF.

This clone was counted a single time. This sequence joins TRBV20-1 and TRBJ2-1; D unresolved. The CDR3 sequence is 10 residues long. The germline V and J ends were trimmed by 7 bases and 8 bases, with 9 bases remaining between them. Germline-derived CDR1 and CDR2 are DFQATT and SNEGSKA (reference sequence). The CDR3 nucleotides read TGCAGTGTTCCAGGTGATGAGCAGTTCTTC. Its protein is CSVPGDEQFF.

This clone has at least ten counts. The chain combines TRBV28 with TRBJ1-1; D is perhaps TRBD1 (5 bases). V lost 5 bases, J lost 0 bases, and 13 bases lay in between. The CDR3 runs 15 residues. Germline loops: CDR1 MDHEN, CDR2 SYDVKM. Written as DNA, the CDR3 is TGTGCCAGCAGTGTGGGACGGAGCATGAACACTGAAGCTTTCTTT. Amino acids: CASSVGRSMNTEAFF.

V and J are TRBV27 and TRBJ2-7; the D gene is possibly TRBD2 (6 bases). The CDR3 runs 13 residues. Trimming took 6 bases from V and 4 from J, leaving 13 bases between them. Germline V gene lookup returns CDR1 MNHEY and CDR2 SMNVEV (reference sequence). The CDR3 spells CASSPASAYEQYF. For the CDR3, the DNA is TGTGCCAGCAGCCCGGCTAGCGCTTACGAGCAGTACTTC.

The rearrangement uses TRBV6-6 and TRBJ1-5, with D unclear. The V end lost 4 bases, the J end lost 9 bases, and 16 bases lay between the germline ends. Germline V gene lookup returns CDR1 MNHNY and CDR2 SVGAGI (reference sequence). The CDR3 runs 14 residues. The DNA for the CDR3 is TGTGCCAGCAGTTTATTATTTTCCGGCGGGCCCCAGCATTTT. Residues: CASSLLFSGGPQHF.

This chain joins TRBV27 and TRBJ1-2; possible D gene TRBD1, 6 bases. CDR3 length: 14 residues. CDR1 MNHEY and CDR2 SMNVEV come from the germline V gene (reference sequence). V lost 0 bases and J lost 5, with 10 bases in between. The CDR3 nucleotides are TGTGCCAGCAGTTTATCTACAGGGTTGTATGGCTACACCTTC. Protein product: CASSLSTGLYGYTF.

This rearrangement joins TRBV28 to TRBJ1-5; D is uncertain. With 4 bases removed from V and 4 bases from J, the gap between germline ends came to 14 bases. The CDR3 covers 15 residues. Looked up from germline, CDR1 is MDHEN and CDR2 is SYDVKM. The CDR3 here is CASSWEGFGNQPQHF. The CDR3 nucleotides are TGTGCCAGCAGTTGGGAAGGGTTTGGGAATCAGCCCCAGCATTTT.

The genes are TRBV19 and TRBJ1-2; 8 positions match TRBD1. Germline V lookup: CDR1 LNHDA, CDR2 SQIVND (reference sequence). The CDR3 length is 18 residues. V trimming: 5 bases; J trimming: 5 bases; junction bases outside the gene matches: 19. The CDR3 sequence is CASSVFRPGTGEDYGYTF. The CDR3 DNA follows: TGTGCCAGTAGTGTTTTTCGACCCGGGACAGGAGAAGATTATGGCTACACCTTC.

The chain links TRBV19 to TRBJ1-3, with TRBD1 as a possible D gene (5 bases). Looked up from germline, CDR1 is LNHDA and CDR2 is SQIVND (reference sequence). The V end lost 8 bases, the J end lost 1 base, and 18 bases lay between the germline ends. CDR3 size: 16 residues. CDR3 region: CASAHSTRVSGNTIYF. In nucleotides, the CDR3 is TGTGCCAGTGCACATTCAACCAGGGTTTCTGGAAACACCATATATTTT.

J is TRBJ2-5 and V is TRBV5-4; D remains unclear. V lost 4 bases to trimming and J lost 4 bases, with 11 bases between them. The CDR3 covers 13 residues. CDR1 and CDR2 (germline): SGHNT, YYREEE (reference sequence). The CDR3 DNA sequence: TGTGCCAGCAGCCCGAGCAAGGCAGAGACCCAGTACTTC. It yields the protein CASSPSKAETQYF.

The chain uses TRBV6-4 and TRBJ2-1, with D tentatively TRBD2 (5 bases). Trimming cost V 9 bases and J 4 bases, with 16 bases left between them. The CDR3 spans 14 residues. In germline, CDR1 is MRHNA, CDR2 SNTAGT. The CDR3 loop is CARVSGGPYNEQFF. The CDR3 bases are TGTGCCAGGGTGTCTGGCGGGCCGTACAATGAGCAGTTCTTC.

The chain is built from TRBV6-5 and TRBJ1-5, with no clear D. The CDR3 consists of 13 residues. Trimming pared 5 bases from V and 7 bases from J, leaving 12 bases between. The V gene's germline CDR1 is MNHEY and CDR2 SVGAGI. In DNA form, the CDR3 reads TGTGCCAGCAGTCTCAATCGCTTGCAGCCCCAGCATTTT. It yields the protein CASSLNRLQPQHF.

The chain carries TRBV3-1 (or the pseudogene TRBV3-2) and TRBJ2-1; D gene uncertain. Trimming removed 1 base at V and 9 bases at J, with 7 bases between. The CDR3 is made up of 12 amino acids. The germline V gene encodes CDR1 LGHDT and CDR2 YNNKEL (reference sequence). The DNA of the CDR3 is TGTGCCAGCAGCCAAGTGGTGGGTGAGCAGTTCTTC. Protein sequence: CASSQVVGEQFF.

J is TRBJ2-3 and V is TRBV5-1; TRBD2 matches at 14 bases. Germline V gene data show CDR1 as SGHRS and CDR2 as YFSETQ. The CDR3 is 20 residues long. V lost 1 base to trimming and J lost 1 base; unmatched junction nucleotides: 11. The CDR3, as DNA: TGCGCCAGCAGCTTGAACACTCAGACTAGCGGGAGGGCTGGCACAGATACGCAGTATTTT. Amino acids: CASSLNTQTSGRAGTDTQYF.

The chain combines TRBV6-5 with TRBJ2-7; maybe TRBD2 (5 bases). Germline lookup yields CDR1 MNHEY and CDR2 SVGAGI. This CDR3 comprises 14 residues. V lost 6 bases, J lost 5 bases, and 17 bases lay in between. CDR3 nucleotides: TGTGCCAGCAGGGAGAGGGCAGGCGCCCACGAGCAGTACTTC. Amino acid sequence: CASRERAGAHEQYF.

The V gene is TRBV27, the J gene TRBJ2-7, with 12 bases matching TRBD2. V lost 5 bases and J lost 3; bases outside the gene matches: 20. The CDR3 extends over 20 amino acids. The germline V gene encodes CDR1 MNHEY and CDR2 SMNVEV (reference sequence). CDR3 sequence: CASSLRPGTGASGRVYEQYF. The CDR3 coding sequence is TGTGCCAGCAGTCTAAGGCCGGGGACAGGAGCTAGCGGGAGGGTCTACGAGCAGTACTTC.